This TCR beta chain stems from a study of CD8+CD57+ T cells in acquired aplastic anemia. In the study overall: When averaged, DNA from sorted CD4+ and CD8+ cells came to 3 to 3.5 ug.

Genomic DNA constituted the template upon which TCR beta VDJ and CDR3 profiling was performed. TCRdb passed the reads through MiXCR, listing each CDR3 protein once. Among approximately 180,000 distinct CDR3 sequences listed, more than 60% were seen once. Those patients picked for sequencing had displayed CD8+CD57+ cell expansion on flow cytometry. The V and J ends lost 8 bases and 0 bases respectively, with 19 bases between them. Per germline, CDR1 LNHDA and CDR2 SQIVND (reference sequence). The CDR3 sequence is 16 residues long. The sequencing input was sorted CD4+, CD8+, or CD8+CD57+ T cells (not recorded which) from PBMCs. The chain has TRBV19 and TRBJ1-1; D remains ambiguous. This sequence originates from a human donor with aplastic anemia. The CDR3 bases are TGTGCCAGTTACCCGAGAGGGCCCCCTATGAACACTGAAGCTTTCTTT. It translates to CASYPRGPPMNTEAFF. The full variable domain, its missing parts supplied by reference TRBV19 and TRBJ1-1, is DGGITQSPKYLFRKEGQNVTLSCEQNLNHDAMYWYRQDPGQGLRLIYYSQIVNDFQKGDIAEGYSVSREKKESFPLTVTSAQKNPTAFYLCASYPRGPPMNTEAFFGQGTRLTVV.